Listed below are T cell receptor beta chains from one sample, sequenced in a study of tumour-infiltrating T cells in Burkitt lymphoma. The table came from immunoSEQ multiplex PCR; TCRdb's copy has only in-frame clones and leaves some out. The table shows just under 4,500 clones, with roughly 80% occurring only once. Sequences were obtained from tumor tissue. The receptor source for this set is a human donor with diffuse large B-cell lymphoma. Some clones in this sample may be carry-over from other donors' samples. Both conserved end residues are trimmed from each CDR3.

TRBV5-1,11,ASSSGKVDTQY
TRBV7-2,12,ASSLTGETDTQY
TRBV7-8,13,ASSSTGGGTGELF
TRBV28,10,ASSSGWNEQY
TRBV5-4,12,ASSLAAEHYGYT
TRBV29-1,12,SATLIDSGNTIY
TRBV19,16,ASSTGGMRISGANVLT
TRBV5-1,14,ASSLPGLASTDTQY
TRBV19,17,ASNPGGPTSGRMKETQY
TRBV9,12,ASSPQATHSEQY
TRBV6-5,13,ASSTPGLASYEQY
TRBV11-1,14,ASSLGLAGVLYEQY
TRBV11-3,12,ASSLAPQSNTQY
TRBV7-9,12,ASLKAATQGEQF
TRBV5-1,12,ASRDGTLNTEAF
TRBV7-9,11,ASSLFGQGTQH
TRBV9,13,ASSVTTQNTGELF
TRBV2,14,ASRGGLSSLPGELF
TRBV30,11,AWSADRGEKLF
TRBV6-6,14,ASSIRAARKGTEAF
TRBV28,14,ASRSILLGDNEKLF
TRBV12-5,12,ASGTGLGYNEQF
TRBV5-8,13,ASSLAGTGTYGYT
TRBV7-9,13,ASSGGTSGPYEQY
TRBV29-1,10,SVESWRNEQF
TRBV5-1,12,ASSRDRLNYGYT
TRBV18,13,ASSPPGLAGETQY
TRBV2,11,ASSRDRQETQY
TRBV6-1,15,ASSARTGVYSNQPQH
TRBV14,10,ASSQRPYGYT
TRBV7-9,12,ASSRQGLNTEAF
TRBV19,12,ASSPGGRGNEQF
TRBV4-1,15,ASSQESGLAGAYEQY
TRBV27,13,ASSLLGDRGEVYT
TRBV4-2,14,ASSHLGEFNYNEQF
TRBV2,13,ASSGDSAGAGELF